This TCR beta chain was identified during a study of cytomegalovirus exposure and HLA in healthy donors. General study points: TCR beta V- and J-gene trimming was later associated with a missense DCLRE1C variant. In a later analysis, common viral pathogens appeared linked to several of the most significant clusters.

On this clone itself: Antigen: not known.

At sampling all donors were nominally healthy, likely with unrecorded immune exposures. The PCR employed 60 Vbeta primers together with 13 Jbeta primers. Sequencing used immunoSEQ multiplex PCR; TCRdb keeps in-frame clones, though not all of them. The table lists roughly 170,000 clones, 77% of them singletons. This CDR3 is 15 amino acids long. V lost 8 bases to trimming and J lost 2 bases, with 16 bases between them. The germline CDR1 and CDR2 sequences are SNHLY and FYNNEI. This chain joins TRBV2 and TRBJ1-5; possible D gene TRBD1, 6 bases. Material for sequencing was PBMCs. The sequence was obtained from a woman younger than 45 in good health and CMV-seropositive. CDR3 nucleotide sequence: TGTGCCAGCGCCGAGGGGGTTGGGGGCAATCAGCCCCAGCATTTT. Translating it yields CASAEGVGGNQPQHF.